This T cell receptor beta chain appears in the sequencing data of a study of T cell responses to AZD1222 COVID-19 vaccine. Study results and caveats: Repertoires were sampled only after the peak T cell response. Following two doses of AZD1222, Spike-specific TCR breadth and depth rose. Of the AZD1222 recipients, only 5 to 7 were seropositive at baseline. Clonal diversity was possibly underestimated; the donors were predominantly white British and more often female.

CDR3 length equals 13 residues. The germline CDR1 and CDR2 sequences are MDHEN and SYDVKM. V was shortened by 5 bases and J by 5 bases, with 12 bases between the two germline ends. With regard to this clone: The antigen is unknown.

Libraries were prepared by immunoSEQ multiplex PCR; TCRdb keeps only in-frame clonotypes and omits some of them. The sample consists of 110,000 or so clones, roughly 90% of them appearing once. The gene calls are TRBV28 and TRBJ2-5; D is unresolved. Sequencing used peripheral blood, obtained 28 days after the second dose of the MenACWY control vaccine. The clonotype originates from an adult who received the MenACWY meningococcal vaccine as a control. CDR3 sequence reads: CASSPPLEETQYF. The CDR3 nucleotides read TGTGCCAGCAGTCCCCCGTTGGAGGAGACCCAGTACTTC.